Each of the 6 T cell receptor beta chains below was sequenced from the same sample in a study of CD4 T cell repertoires in COVID-19. Sequencing used immunoSEQ multiplex PCR; TCRdb keeps in-frame clones, though not all of them. Among 65,000 to 95,000 clones, about four fifths were seen once, and the ten largest hold around 0.58%. Sequencing was performed on CD4+ T cells from peripheral blood, taken after recovery from COVID-19. These TCRs come from a human donor who had COVID-19.

V is TRBV28 and J is TRBJ1-6; D is ambiguous. This CDR3 region has 12 residues. The V end was cut by 7 bases, the J end by 9 bases, with 10 bases between. From germline, CDR1 is MDHEN and CDR2 SYDVKM. The CDR3 nucleotides read TGTGCCAGCACGGGTGGAGGTTCACCCCTCCACTTT. Protein product: CASTGGGSPLHF.

V usage is TRBV19 and J usage is TRBJ2-2; TRBD1 aligns across 8 bases. CDR1 and CDR2 from the germline V gene are LNHDA and SQIVND (reference sequence). V gave up 3 bases and J gave up 5 bases; unmatched junction bases: 2. The CDR3 loop spans 14 amino acids. The CDR3 DNA is TGTGCCAGTAGTATGGACAGGGAGACCGGGGAGCTGTTTTTT. This translates into CASSMDRETGELFF.

This rearrangement joins TRBV9 to TRBJ2-7; 7 positions match TRBD2. V shed 4 bases and J 0 bases; nucleotides not matched to a gene: 4. The CDR3 is 14 residues long. Germline CDR1 reads SGDLS; CDR2 reads YYNGEE. The CDR3 reads CASSLGLSSYEQYF. CDR3 DNA sequence: TGTGCCAGCAGCTTGGGACTATCCTCCTACGAGCAGTACTTC.

The chain couples TRBV21-1 to TRBJ1-2; the D call TRBD1 from the table was never checked on the DNA. TRBV21-1 is a documented pseudogene. This CDR3 region has 17 residues. Here the CDR3 reads CASIGNRLTGARLGYTF. The CDR3 nucleotides are TGTGCCAGCATCGGGAACCGACTGACAGGGGCGAGGCTTGGCTACACCTTC.

The gene calls are TRBV24-1 and TRBJ2-3; 9 bases agree with TRBD2. The CDR3 is made up of 14 amino acids. With V trimmed by 7 bases and J by 2 bases, 3 bases remained unmatched. The V gene's germline CDR1 is KGHDR and CDR2 SFDVKD. The CDR3 sequence: CATRASGNTDTQYF. CDR3 DNA sequence: TGTGCCACCAGGGCTAGCGGGAACACAGATACGCAGTATTTT.

The genes are TRBV28 and TRBJ1-3; 8 nucleotides match TRBD1. The V segment lost 3 bases and the J segment 3 bases; nucleotides outside the gene matches: 4. The CDR3 is made up of 15 amino acids. CDR1 is MDHEN, CDR2 SYDVKM, per germline. CDR3 sequence reads: CASSFRTGNGNTIYF. CDR3 nucleotides: TGTGCCAGCAGTTTCAGGACAGGGAATGGAAACACCATATATTTT.